Listed here are 17 T cell receptor beta chains from one sample, sequenced in a study of T cells in tumors and immune-related adverse events. Libraries were prepared by immunoSEQ multiplex PCR; TCRdb keeps only in-frame clonotypes and omits some of them. The sample has roughly 23,000 clones; 75% to 95% are singletons. The sequences come from lymph node tissue, collected from a patient treated with anti-PD-1 therapy. These receptors all come from a female donor with metastatic renal cell carcinoma.

J is TRBJ2-7 and V is TRBV28, with TRBD1 identical over 7 bases. The CDR3 is made up of 13 amino acids. With 10 bases clipped from V and 4 bases from J, the junction kept 10 bases outside the gene matches. CDR1 and CDR2 (germline): MDHEN, SYDVKM. The CDR3 sequence: CATQERGLYEQYF. The CDR3 nucleotides are TGTGCCACCCAAGAGAGGGGGCTGTACGAGCAGTACTTC.

The rearrangement joins TRBV11-3 to TRBJ1-2; TRBD1 might be the D (5 bases). The CDR3 contains 17 residues. Germline V gene sequence: CDR1 SGHNT, CDR2 YENEEA. The V and J ends lost 0 bases and 5 bases respectively, with 19 bases between them. Here the CDR3 DNA reads TGTGCCAGCAGCTTAGATCTTTTGGGCAGACAGTCATATGGCTACACCTTC. It encodes CASSLDLLGRQSYGYTF.

This chain joins TRBV13 and TRBJ1-1; 8 positions agree with TRBD1. This CDR3 spans 19 amino acids. Losses at the gene ends were 6 bases for V and 3 bases for J; bases not matched to a gene: 21. CDR1 is PRHDT and CDR2 is FYEKMQ in the germline V gene (reference sequence). CDR3 nucleotides: TGTGCCAGCAGGCAATCGGGGGTCCGGACAGGGATTTTAGACACTGAAGCTTTCTTT. Translating gives CASRQSGVRTGILDTEAFF.

This chain uses TRBV4-2 with TRBJ1-5; D not certain. V lost 2 bases and J 1 base, leaving 9 bases between the germline ends. Germline CDR1 is LGHNA and CDR2 is YNFKEQ. This CDR3 has 15 amino acids. CDR3 sequence: CASSQQEDSNQPQHF. The CDR3 nucleotides are TGTGCCAGCAGCCAACAAGAGGACAGCAATCAGCCCCAGCATTTT.

The chain recombines TRBV6-4 with TRBJ2-5; tentatively, D is TRBD2 (6 bases). The germline V gene has CDR1 MRHNA and CDR2 SNTAGT. This CDR3 region has 16 residues. V was pared by 0 bases and J by 5 bases, with 16 bases between. The CDR3 spells CASSDSRWRRVETQYF. As DNA, the CDR3 is TGTGCCAGCAGTGACTCGAGGTGGAGGAGGGTGGAGACCCAGTACTTC.

The V gene is TRBV4-1, the J gene TRBJ2-1; the match to TRBD2 covers 14 bases. This CDR3 comprises 17 residues. Germline V gene sequence: CDR1 MGHRA, CDR2 YSYEKL. V gave up 4 bases and J gave up 5 bases; unmatched junction bases: 7. CDR3 coding DNA: TGCGCCAGCAGCCTCAGGACTAGCGGGAGGCTGCACAATGAGCAGTTCTTC. Translated: CASSLRTSGRLHNEQFF.

CDR3 region: CATREGFGLANYGYTF. The CDR3 nucleotides read TGTGCCACCAGGGAGGGATTCGGTTTAGCTAACTATGGCTACACCTTC. This chain links TRBV15 with TRBJ1-2, with D uncertain. The CDR3 has 16 amino acids. CDR1 and CDR2 from the germline V gene are LNHNV and YYDKDF (reference sequence). V lost 6 bases and J lost 0, with 17 bases in between.

The chain uses TRBV11-2 and TRBJ2-5, with D perhaps TRBD1 or TRBD2 (5 bases each). V lost 2 bases to trimming and J lost 1 base, with 11 bases between them. The CDR3 has 15 amino acids. Germline lookup yields CDR1 SGHAT and CDR2 FQNNGV. CDR3 residues: CASSLRGPLQETQYF. CDR3 sequence (DNA): TGTGCCAGCAGCTTAAGGGGACCGCTCCAAGAGACCCAGTACTTC.

The chain uses TRBV2 and TRBJ1-5; the D is unclear. Trimming stripped 3 bases from V and 7 bases from J, with 10 bases between. The CDR3 has 13 amino acids. Germline V gene data show CDR1 as SNHLY and CDR2 as FYNNEI. The CDR3 sequence: CASSETMSQPQHF. For the CDR3, the DNA is TGTGCCAGCAGTGAGACAATGAGCCAGCCCCAGCATTTT.

The chain uses TRBV7-2 and TRBJ2-7; tentative D call: TRBD2 (6 bases). The CDR3 is 15 residues long. Trimming cost V 0 bases and J 9 bases, with 18 bases left between them. Per germline, CDR1 SGHTA and CDR2 FQGNSA. CDR3 DNA sequence: TGTGCCAGCAGCTTAGCCCAAAGGGGCCGACTAGTGCAGTACTTC. Its protein product is CASSLAQRGRLVQYF.

The rearrangement uses TRBV10-3 and TRBJ1-1; 9 bases line up with TRBD1. Per germline, CDR1 ENHRY and CDR2 SYGVKD. V lost 5 bases to trimming and J lost 6 bases; unmatched junction nucleotides: 4. CDR3 length: 13 amino acids. The DNA for the CDR3 is TGTGCCATCAGTCGACAGGGGGGGGCTGAAGCTTTCTTT. Protein: CAISRQGGAEAFF.

Concerning this clone itself: Germline is not matched at one junction end, which may reflect a read error. V usage is TRBV4-2 and J usage is TRBJ1-2, with 7 positions matching TRBD1. The CDR3 spans 14 residues. Germline V gene data show CDR1 as LGHNA and CDR2 as YNFKEQ. The CDR3 nucleotides read TGTGCCAGCAGCCAGGGACAGTCTTACTATGGCTATACCTTC. Its protein is CASSQGQSYYGYTF.

This chain links TRBV2 with TRBJ2-1; TRBD1 matches 8 bases. The CDR3 sequence is 14 residues long. Germline V gene sequence: CDR1 SNHLY, CDR2 FYNNEI. V lost 8 bases, J lost 4 bases, and 7 bases stayed unmatched. CDR3 bases: TGTGCCAGCCTAGAAGGACAGGGATACAATGAGCAGTTCTTC. Residues: CASLEGQGYNEQFF.

The chain is built from TRBV18 and TRBJ2-7; D possibly corresponds to TRBD2 (6 bases). Trimming removed 3 bases from V and 4 bases from J, with 10 bases in between. CDR3 size: 13 residues. CDR1 KGHSH and CDR2 LQKENI come from the germline V gene. The CDR3 DNA reads as TGTGCCAGCTCACCGTCACGGGAGTACGAGCAGTACTTC. Residues: CASSPSREYEQYF.

This chain joins TRBV2 and TRBJ2-3, with 9 bases aligning to TRBD1. The CDR3 extends over 18 amino acids. Unmatched junction bases numbered 16, after V lost 6 bases and J lost 3 bases. Germline-derived CDR1 and CDR2 are SNHLY and FYNNEI. In DNA form, the CDR3 reads TGTGCCAGCAGGGCTGCGGGTACAGGGGGCCGAGGTACAGATACGCAGTATTTT. Its protein product is CASRAAGTGGRGTDTQYF.

The J gene is TRBJ1-1, the V gene TRBV6-1; no reliable D call. This CDR3 contains 15 residues. Germline V gene sequence: CDR1 MNHNS, CDR2 SASEGT. Trimming took 5 bases from V and 0 from J, leaving 13 bases between them. CDR3: CASSPRAVLNTEAFF. Here the CDR3 DNA reads TGTGCCAGCAGTCCCCGGGCAGTTTTGAACACTGAAGCTTTCTTT.

The chain uses TRBV7-8 and TRBJ2-5, with 11 bases lining up with TRBD2. The germline V gene has CDR1 SGHVS and CDR2 FQNEAQ. The CDR3 loop spans 15 amino acids. V dropped 5 bases and J dropped 5; count of bases not matched to a gene: 7. CDR3 protein: CASSGTSGGRETQYF. In DNA, the CDR3 is TGTGCCAGCAGCGGAACTAGCGGGGGCCGGGAGACCCAGTACTTC.